The 10 T cell receptor beta chains below come from one sample, sequenced in a study of sequential checkpoint blockade in melanoma (dated by TCRdb to the late 2010s). To prepare the library, the immunoSEQ multiplex PCR assay was applied. What TCRdb holds here is the immuneACCESS table cut down to in-frame rearrangements. Part of the clones is not present; checked against another copy, under half of the missing clones reflect an unresolved V gene, and the others are unexplained. This sample holds fewer than 4,500 clones; about 20% were observed only once. About 20% of the sample is held by the ten biggest clonotypes. Reading the label with the study, this specimen's treatment or condition is: randomized to nivolumab then ipilimumab (arm A) or the reverse (arm B). The sample was tumor tissue (inferred from file names), taken from a patient given nivolumab and ipilimumab in sequence. These receptors originate from a human donor with melanoma.

J is TRBJ1-6 and V is TRBV5-1; 7 nucleotides align to TRBD1. The CDR3 runs 17 residues. Germline CDR1 is SGHRS and CDR2 is YFSETQ. The trim removed 0 bases at V and 9 bases at J, leaving 12 bases unmatched. The DNA for the CDR3 is TGCGCCAGCAGCTTGGAGGCAGGGGGTAAAATAGGTTCACCCCTCCACTTT. Translated, it gives CASSLEAGGKIGSPLHF.

This clone is categorized as medium-sized. The chain is built from TRBV6-8 and TRBJ1-2; 8 nucleotides line up with TRBD1. The V gene end was trimmed by 5 bases and the J gene end by 8 bases; junction bases not matched to a gene: 13. This CDR3 comprises 15 residues. Germline CDR1 and CDR2: MNHGY and SAAAGT. The CDR3 is CASSDRGEGLQGYTF. For the CDR3, the DNA is TGTGCCAGCAGTGACAGGGGTGAGGGATTGCAGGGCTACACCTTC.

The V call is TRBV28, the J call TRBJ1-4; D perhaps matches TRBD1 (5 bases). V lost 7 bases and J 5 bases, leaving 14 bases between the germline ends. The CDR3 is made up of 14 amino acids. Germline V gene data show CDR1 as MDHEN and CDR2 as SYDVKM. The CDR3 loop reads CASTPVGLNEKLFF. The CDR3, as DNA: TGTGCCAGCACTCCCGTGGGGCTCAATGAAAAACTGTTTTTT.

Ten or more counts support this clone. The chain carries TRBV11-3 and TRBJ2-5; 9 positions agree with TRBD1. Germline-derived CDR1 and CDR2 are SGHNT and YENEEA. J was trimmed by 5 bases and V by 4 bases; bases with no gene match: 8. The CDR3 is 15 amino acids. CDR3 loop: CASSSPGQGRETQYF. The CDR3 nucleotides are TGTGCCAGCAGCTCGCCGGGACAGGGCCGGGAGACCCAGTACTTC.

The gene calls are TRBV1 and TRBJ1-3. TRBV1 is tagged as a pseudogene. This CDR3 has 14 amino acids. The CDR3, as DNA: TGCGCCAGCAGCCAAGGGGACTCTGGAAACACCATATATTTT. Translated, it gives CASSQGDSGNTIYF.

This clone was found many times. J is TRBJ2-5 and V is TRBV10-3, with 14 positions matching TRBD2. Germline V CDR1 and CDR2: ENHRY, SYGVKD. V lost 0 bases to trimming and J lost 5 bases; unmatched junction nucleotides: 14. The CDR3 totals 20 residues. CDR3 sequence (DNA): TGTGCCATCAGTGAGTCGACTAGCGGGGGGGCCGGGTTACTCAAGGAGACCCAGTACTTC. Protein: CAISESTSGGAGLLKETQYF.

The genes are TRBV11-3 and TRBJ1-5; possibly TRBD1 for D (6 bases). CDR3 length equals 15 residues. Germline CDR1 is SGHNT and CDR2 is YENEEA. Trimming cost V 1 base and J 6 bases, with 13 bases left between them. As DNA, the CDR3 is TGTGCCAGCAGCTTAGTCCGGGGGGCAGGTCAGCCCCAGCATTTT. Its translation: CASSLVRGAGQPQHF.

This clone is categorized as large. J is TRBJ2-3 and V is TRBV6-8; 10 bases fit TRBD2. Per germline, CDR1 MNHGY and CDR2 SAAAGT. Trimming removed 5 bases from V and 5 bases from J; junction bases left unmatched: 10. CDR3 length: 16 residues. This CDR3 is CASSDSSGGSEDTQYF. The DNA for the CDR3 is TGTGCCAGCAGTGACAGTAGCGGGGGGTCAGAAGATACGCAGTATTTT.

The V gene is TRBV14, the J gene TRBJ2-2; 8 bases match TRBD2. The CDR3 spans 15 residues. The ends lost 1 base at V and 4 bases at J; junction bases unmatched: 2. CDR1 is SGHDN and CDR2 is FVKESK in the germline V gene. The CDR3 reads CASSQVAGFTGELFF. CDR3 coding DNA: TGTGCCAGCAGCCAAGTAGCGGGGTTCACCGGGGAGCTGTTTTTT.

The chain uses TRBV29-1 and TRBJ1-5, with a possible D match to TRBD1 (6 bases). From germline, CDR1 is SQVTM and CDR2 ANQGSEA. The CDR3 sequence is 13 residues long. Trimming left V 5 bases short and J 3 bases short, with 11 bases between. CDR3 region: CSVRDNYNQPQHF. CDR3 DNA sequence: TGCAGCGTTCGGGACAATTACAATCAGCCCCAGCATTTT.